The T cell receptor beta chain described here comes from a study of T cells in Graves' hyperthyroidism and ophthalmopathy. Researchers took RNA transcripts and amplified the TCR beta CDR3 regions from them. When the TCR CDR3 underwent first-round RT-PCR, the HTBI primer set was used. TCRdb reprocessed the multiplex PCR reads via MiXCR and lists one record per CDR3 protein. This sample has 600,000 or so distinct CDR3 sequences; 15% to 20% occur once, and the top ten carry 3.5% to 4%. This clonotype showed up just a few times. The CDR3 runs 15 residues. V lost 2 bases and J lost 7; bases outside the gene matches: 5. Germline lookup yields CDR1 MDHEN and CDR2 SYDVKM.

The sequenced material came from blood. The rearrangement uses TRBV28 and TRBJ2-1; TRBD2 matches at 10 bases. The receptor comes from a woman younger than 45 with Graves' hyperthyroidism. Here the CDR3 DNA reads TGTGCCAGCAGTTTAGCGGTAGCGGGAGGAAATGAGCAGTTCTTC. Translated: CASSLAVAGGNEQFF.